These 28 T cell receptor beta chains were sequenced from one sample in a study of blood T cell repertoires in COVID-19. Some clones are missing from TCRdb's copy, which holds only in-frame ones; the method was immunoSEQ multiplex PCR. Here the sample spans about 300,000 clones, roughly nine tenths being singletons. Sequenced sample: peripheral blood. Receptors originate from a young man who had recovered from COVID-19.

The gene calls are TRBV19 and TRBJ2-1; 7 bases align to TRBD1. The germline V gene has CDR1 LNHDA and CDR2 SQIVND (reference sequence). This CDR3 is built from 16 residues. Trimming at V came to 7 bases and at J to 8 bases, leaving 17 bases not matched to a gene. The CDR3 sequence is CASKGDSHLRFDEQFF. In DNA form, the CDR3 reads TGTGCCAGTAAGGGGGACAGCCATCTAAGGTTTGATGAGCAGTTCTTC.

The chain carries TRBV5-4 and TRBJ2-7; TRBD1 matches at 7 bases. This CDR3 region has 13 residues. Germline trimming cut 4 bases from V and 1 base from J; bases unmatched to any gene: 2. In germline, CDR1 is SGHNT, CDR2 YYREEE (reference sequence). DNA for the CDR3: TGTGCCAGCAGCGGGGGACAGTCCTACGAGCAGTACTTC. It codes for CASSGGQSYEQYF.

The chain joins TRBV4-1 to TRBJ1-1, with TRBD1 matching over 7 bases. This CDR3 is 18 amino acids long. V lost 0 bases and J lost 4; bases outside the gene matches: 14. Germline CDR1 is MGHRA and CDR2 is YSYEKL. In DNA form, the CDR3 reads TGCGCCAGCAGCCAAGAAGAATTAGGGGGCGCGGTAGGCACTGAAGCTTTCTTT. Translation: CASSQEELGGAVGTEAFF.

The V gene is TRBV15, the J gene TRBJ2-5; possibly TRBD2 for D (6 bases). Germline V lookup: CDR1 LNHNV, CDR2 YYDKDF (reference sequence). The CDR3 covers 12 residues. Trimming shortened V by 5 bases and J by 2 bases, and 6 bases separated the two germline ends. CDR3 sequence reads: CATSGLQETQYF. In DNA form, the CDR3 reads TGTGCCACCAGCGGACTACAAGAGACCCAGTACTTC.

The chain is built from TRBV5-4 and TRBJ2-7; tentative D call: TRBD1 (6 bases). Germline CDR1 is SGHNT and CDR2 is YYREEE (reference sequence). The CDR3 runs 12 residues. V dropped 6 bases and J dropped 6 bases, with 13 bases sitting between them. This CDR3 is CASKKTGSEQYF. The CDR3 nucleotides read TGTGCCAGCAAGAAAACAGGGAGCGAGCAGTACTTC.

The CDR3 DNA reads TGTGCCAGCAGTGTAGCGGGAGTTAACAATGAGCAGTTCTTC. Protein: CASSVAGVNNEQFF. This chain uses TRBV7-2 with TRBJ2-1, with 9 bases matching TRBD2. CDR3 length: 14 amino acids. The ends lost 6 bases at V and 5 bases at J; junction bases unmatched: 5. Germline values: CDR1 SGHTA, CDR2 FQGNSA.

CDR3 loop: CASTPVGAGTFYGYTF. The CDR3 DNA reads TGTGCCAGCACCCCTGTAGGGGCCGGAACCTTCTATGGCTACACCTTC. This sequence joins TRBV28 and TRBJ1-2; tentatively, D is TRBD1 (5 bases). The CDR3 has 16 amino acids. V was shortened by 7 bases and J by 4 bases, with 22 bases between the two germline ends. Germline lookup yields CDR1 MDHEN and CDR2 SYDVKM.

The rearrangement uses TRBV5-6 and TRBJ2-7; a possible D gene is TRBD2 (6 bases). The V and J ends lost 4 bases and 6 bases respectively, with 20 bases between them. This CDR3 comprises 15 residues. Looked up from germline, CDR1 is SGHDT and CDR2 is YYEEEE. The CDR3 DNA reads TGTGCCAGCAGCCCGATACATGGAGGGGATTCCGAGCAGTACTTC. This translates into CASSPIHGGDSEQYF.

The rearrangement links TRBV19 to TRBJ1-1; D gene ambiguous. Per germline, CDR1 LNHDA and CDR2 SQIVND (reference sequence). Trimming shortened V by 1 base and J by 4 bases, and 13 bases separated the two germline ends. CDR3 size: 15 residues. The CDR3 is CASSIGNAGGTEAFF. The CDR3 DNA reads TGTGCCAGTAGTATAGGAAACGCAGGTGGCACTGAAGCTTTCTTT.

This clone was recorded a few times. The chain couples TRBV20-1 to TRBJ1-5; 7 positions match TRBD1. Germline values: CDR1 DFQATT, CDR2 SNEGSKA (reference sequence). V was pared by 4 bases and J by 2 bases, with 14 bases of the junction left unmatched. The CDR3 runs 17 residues. CDR3 region: CSANEGQLPGGNQPQHF. The DNA of the CDR3 is TGCAGTGCTAATGAGGGACAGCTCCCCGGGGGCAATCAGCCCCAGCATTTT.

V is TRBV19 and J is TRBJ2-1; TRBD2 agrees at 8 bases. There are 13 residues in the CDR3. CDR1 is LNHDA, CDR2 SQIVND, per germline (reference sequence). With V trimmed by 8 bases and J by 7 bases, 7 bases remained unmatched. CDR3 coding DNA: TGTGCCAGTTCCTTAGCGGGAATGAATGAGCAGTTCTTC. Amino acid sequence: CASSLAGMNEQFF.

The gene calls are TRBV19 and TRBJ2-1; possibly TRBD2 for D (6 bases). Germline CDR1 LNHDA, CDR2 SQIVND (reference sequence). V lost 4 bases and J lost 5, with 24 bases in between. This CDR3 comprises 18 residues. The DNA of the CDR3 is TGTGCCAGTAGTACCCCGGTCACGACTAGATCTCACGACAATGAGCAGTTCTTC. Translation gives CASSTPVTTRSHDNEQFF.

The rearrangement links TRBV5-5 to TRBJ1-4, with TRBD1 matching 11 bases. CDR1 is SGHKS, CDR2 YYEKEE, per germline (reference sequence). The CDR3 contains 15 residues. J was trimmed by 8 bases and V by 4 bases; bases with no gene match: 7. In nucleotides, the CDR3 is TGTGCCAGCAGCCTAGGACAGGGGGCCGAAGAAAAACTGTTTTTT. Translating it yields CASSLGQGAEEKLFF.

The chain is built from TRBV4-2 and TRBJ2-1, with TRBD1 identical over 11 bases. The CDR3 loop spans 16 amino acids. The V gene's germline CDR1 is LGHNA and CDR2 YNFKEQ. The J segment lost 5 bases and the V segment lost 3 bases, leaving 6 bases of the junction unmatched. The DNA for the CDR3 is TGTGCCAGCAGCCACTCGCCGGGACAGGGGGACAATGAGCAGTTCTTC. As protein: CASSHSPGQGDNEQFF.

Here the CDR3 reads CASSQTSGAYNEQFF. CDR3 nucleotide sequence: TGTGCCAGCAGTCAGACTAGCGGAGCCTACAATGAGCAGTTCTTC. The chain has TRBV6-2 or TRBV6-3 and TRBJ2-1, with 9 bases that match TRBD2. The CDR3 is made up of 15 amino acids. CDR1 MNHEY and CDR2 SVGEGT come from the germline V gene. V shed 5 bases and J 2 bases; nucleotides not matched to a gene: 4.

The CDR3 reads CASSFVRRGPSTDTQYF. Written as DNA, the CDR3 is TGCGCCAGCAGCTTCGTGAGGAGGGGGCCAAGCACAGATACGCAGTATTTT. J is TRBJ2-3 and V is TRBV5-1, with D maybe TRBD1 (7 bases). Germline V CDR1 and CDR2: SGHRS, YFSETQ. The CDR3 runs to 17 residues. Trimming left V 2 bases short and J 0 bases short, with 16 bases between. Complete variable domain (other parts from reference TRBV5-1 and TRBJ2-3): KAGVTQTPRYLIKTRGQQVTLSCSPISGHRSVSWYQQTPGQGLQFLFEYFSETQRNKGNFPGRFSGRQFSNSRSEMNVSTLELGDSALYLCASSFVRRGPSTDTQYFGPGTRLTVL.

V usage is TRBV29-1 and J usage is TRBJ1-4; TRBD1 is a possible D gene (6 bases). The CDR3 length is 16 residues. CDR1 SQVTM and CDR2 ANQGSEA come from the germline V gene. The V end was cut by 5 bases, the J end by 0 bases, with 16 bases between. CDR3 sequence (DNA): TGCAGCGTTATCTTCGGGACATCTGCAACTAATGAAAAACTGTTTTTT. Its protein product is CSVIFGTSATNEKLFF.

The chain links TRBV11-3 to TRBJ2-1, with D possibly TRBD2 on 6 matching bases. Trimming removed 4 bases at V and 3 bases at J, with 13 bases between. The CDR3 contains 15 residues. Germline V gives CDR1 SGHNT, CDR2 YENEEA. Written as DNA, the CDR3 is TGTGCCAGCAGCTCCACGGGGCGGGACTACAATGAGCAGTTCTTC. Translated: CASSSTGRDYNEQFF.

The chain employs TRBV21-1 and TRBJ1-3; the listed D gene, TRBD1, was not tested against the DNA. TRBV21-1 is designated a pseudogene. This CDR3 is built from 17 residues. CDR3 bases: TGTGCCAGCAGCAAAGAGCGACTGGACAGTCCTGGAAACACCATATATTTT. This encodes CASSKERLDSPGNTIYF.

Details on this clone: Compared with germline, one end of the junction differs, possibly owing to a read error. The rearrangement links TRBV5-1 to TRBJ2-7; the D gene is possibly TRBD1 (6 bases). Germline CDR1 reads SGHRS; CDR2 reads YFSETQ. This CDR3 comprises 14 residues. In nucleotides, the CDR3 is TGCGCCAGCAGTTTGGTTACAGGGCCCTACGAGCAGTACTTC. Amino acids: CASSLVTGPYEQYF. Full variable domain (outside the CDR3, taken from reference TRBV5-1 and TRBJ2-7): KAGVTQTPRYLIKTRGQQVTLSCSPISGHRSVSWYQQTPGQGLQFLFEYFSETQRNKGNFPGRFSGRQFSNSRSEMNVSTLELGDSALYLCASSLVTGPYEQYFGPGTRLTVT.

The chain joins TRBV10-2 to TRBJ2-2, with D tentatively TRBD1 (6 bases). This CDR3 spans 12 amino acids. The germline V gene encodes CDR1 WSHSY and CDR2 SAAADI. Between the trimmed V and J ends, which lost 4 bases and 6 bases, there was a span of 6 bases. The CDR3 nucleotides read TGCGCCAGCAGTGCAGGGGCCGGGGAGCTGTTTTTT. Translating gives CASSAGAGELFF.

The chain carries TRBV7-9 and TRBJ2-7; no reliable D call. CDR3 length: 13 residues. V was clipped by 4 bases and J by 3 bases, with 10 bases between them. Germline CDR1 is SEHNR and CDR2 is FQNEAQ (reference sequence). The CDR3 reads CASSSTEFYEQYF. CDR3 in DNA: TGTGCCAGCAGCTCGACGGAGTTCTACGAGCAGTACTTC.

The genes are TRBV7-2 and TRBJ2-1, with 10 bases identical to TRBD2. Losses at the gene ends were 4 bases for V and 7 bases for J; bases not matched to a gene: 7. The CDR3 is 15 residues long. Germline V gene sequence: CDR1 SGHTA, CDR2 FQGNSA. The CDR3: CASSSYSGRLNEQFF. The CDR3, as DNA: TGTGCCAGCAGCTCCTATAGCGGGAGGTTAAATGAGCAGTTCTTC.

V and J are TRBV11-2 and TRBJ1-3, with 8 bases identical to TRBD1. Germline values: CDR1 SGHAT, CDR2 FQNNGV. The CDR3 consists of 16 residues. Losses at the gene ends were 6 bases for V and 0 bases for J; bases not matched to a gene: 7. The CDR3, as DNA: TGTGCCAGCAGGCGCCCGGGACAGGCCTCTGGAAACACCATATATTTT. Translation: CASRRPGQASGNTIYF.

This clone was seen just once. This chain joins TRBV27 and TRBJ2-7; 10 bases line up with TRBD2. The V segment lost 5 bases and the J segment 2 bases; nucleotides outside the gene matches: 9. The CDR3 contains 16 residues. Germline CDR1 reads MNHEY; CDR2 reads SMNVEV (reference sequence). DNA of the CDR3: TGTGCCAGCAGTCCCCAAGGACTAGCGGTTACCTACGAGCAGTACTTC. Its translation: CASSPQGLAVTYEQYF.

With regard to this clone: A junction boundary mismatches the germline segment, possibly from a read error. This chain uses TRBV7-7 with TRBJ2-5; 14 bases align to TRBD2. The CDR3 runs to 19 residues. The germline V gene has CDR1 SSHAT and CDR2 FNYEAQ (reference sequence). CDR3: CASSLGLAGGQRPEETQYF. CDR3 nucleotides: TGTGCTAGCAGCTTAGGACTAGCGGGGGGCCAGAGACCTGAAGAGACCCAGTACTTC.

This chain connects TRBV6-5 to TRBJ2-5, with 9 bases fitting TRBD2. Trimming removed 6 bases from V and 5 bases from J; junction bases left unmatched: 7. Per germline, CDR1 MNHEY and CDR2 SVGAGI. The CDR3 consists of 14 residues. The CDR3 is CASSRGLAGETQYF. CDR3 in DNA: TGTGCCAGCAGCCGGGGACTAGCCGGCGAGACCCAGTACTTC.

This CDR3 is CASSYPGQMNTEAFF. The CDR3 DNA follows: TGTGCCAGCAGTTATCCGGGACAAATGAACACTGAAGCTTTCTTT. V usage is TRBV6-6 and J usage is TRBJ1-1; possible D gene TRBD1, 6 bases. V was cut by 3 bases and J by 0 bases, with 11 bases left in between. Germline values: CDR1 MNHNY, CDR2 SVGAGI (reference sequence). The CDR3 has 15 amino acids.